This entry lists 16 T cell receptor beta chains sequenced from one sample in a study of T cell responses to AZD1222 COVID-19 vaccine. Produced via immunoSEQ multiplex PCR; TCRdb's table is partial and in-frame only. The table shows 110,000 to 150,000 clones, with just over 90% occurring only once. Sample: peripheral blood, taken 28 days after the second AZD1222 dose. These TCRs come from an adult who received the AZD1222 COVID-19 vaccine.

V is TRBV4-1 and J is TRBJ2-1, with 7 bases matching TRBD1. Germline assignment: CDR1 MGHRA and CDR2 YSYEKL. This CDR3 has 13 amino acids. J gave up 10 bases and V 3 bases, and 6 bases lay outside the gene matches. The CDR3 sequence: CASSQTGSLEQFF. CDR3 nucleotides: TGCGCCAGCAGCCAGACAGGGTCATTGGAGCAGTTCTTC.

The chain links TRBV15 to TRBJ2-3; D uncertain. The V gene's germline CDR1 is LNHNV and CDR2 YYDKDF (reference sequence). V was cut by 0 bases and J by 5 bases, with 3 bases left in between. The CDR3 is made up of 12 amino acids. CDR3 in DNA: TGTGCCACCAGCAGAGATAAAGATACGCAGTATTTT. It codes for CATSRDKDTQYF. The full variable domain, rest sourced from reference TRBV15 and TRBJ2-3, is DAMVIQNPRYQVTQFGKPVTLSCSQTLNHNVMYWYQQKSSQAPKLLFHYYDKDFNNEADTPDNFQSRRPNTSFCFLDIRSPGLGDTAMYLCATSRDKDTQYFGPGTRLTVL.

The V gene is TRBV9, the J gene TRBJ2-3; either TRBD1 or TRBD2 may fit D (5 bases each). The germline V and J ends were trimmed by 3 bases and 2 bases, with 13 bases remaining between them. Germline loops: CDR1 SGDLS, CDR2 YYNGEE. The CDR3 spans 15 residues. In DNA form, the CDR3 reads TGTGCCAGCAGCGATGGGACGAAAAACACAGATACGCAGTATTTT. It is translated as CASSDGTKNTDTQYF.

The genes are TRBV12-3 or TRBV12-4 and TRBJ1-5; 7 nucleotides match TRBD1. Trimming took 6 bases from V and 5 from J; bases not matched to a gene: 4. The CDR3 extends over 13 amino acids. CDR3 sequence: CASRTQGDQPQHF. DNA for the CDR3: TGTGCCAGCAGGACGCAGGGGGATCAGCCCCAGCATTTT.

This clone was seen once. The genes are TRBV6-5 and TRBJ1-1, with D unresolved. CDR1 is MNHEY and CDR2 is SVGAGI in the germline V gene. Trimming shortened V by 5 bases and J by 2 bases, and 15 bases separated the two germline ends. This CDR3 is built from 15 residues. Written as DNA, the CDR3 is TGTGCCAGCAGTCGTCTGAGGGAGCTTAACACTGAAGCTTTCTTT. Translated: CASSRLRELNTEAFF.

The V and J genes are TRBV27 and TRBJ1-6, with D perhaps matching TRBD1 (6 bases). V lost 6 bases and J lost 9, with 18 bases in between. In germline, CDR1 is MNHEY, CDR2 SMNVEV (reference sequence). This CDR3 has 15 residues. The CDR3 reads CASSSAPLQGSPLHF. CDR3 bases: TGTGCCAGCAGCTCCGCCCCTCTACAGGGTTCACCCCTCCACTTT.

The chain employs TRBV6-5 and TRBJ2-3; D might be TRBD2 (6 bases). Between the trimmed V and J ends, which lost 2 bases and 1 base, there was a span of 7 bases. This CDR3 contains 14 residues. The germline gives CDR1 MNHEY, CDR2 SVGAGI. CDR3: CASSYRLGTDTQYF. CDR3 nucleotide sequence: TGTGCCAGCAGTTACCGACTAGGCACAGATACGCAGTATTTT.

The chain carries TRBV7-3 and TRBJ2-1; 8 nucleotides line up with TRBD1. V trimming: 5 bases; J trimming: 5 bases; junction bases outside the gene matches: 14. CDR3 length: 17 residues. Germline lookup yields CDR1 SGHTA and CDR2 FQGTGA. The DNA of the CDR3 is TGTGCCAGCAGCCCGTCCCAGGACAGGGAGGCCCACAATGAGCAGTTCTTC. Translation: CASSPSQDREAHNEQFF. Combining the CDR3 with reference TRBV7-3 and TRBJ2-1 gives the whole variable domain GAGVSQTPSNKVTEKGKYVELRCDPISGHTALYWYRQSLGQGPEFLIYFQGTGAADDSGLPNDRFFAVRPEGSVSTLKIQRTERGDSAVYLCASSPSQDREAHNEQFFGPGTRLTVL.

V and J are TRBV10-3 and TRBJ1-1; 7 bases agree with TRBD1. Germline CDR1 and CDR2: ENHRY and SYGVKD. The CDR3 totals 14 residues. The V and J ends lost 6 bases and 1 base, in that order; junction bases with no gene match: 5. CDR3 region: CAIRSGGGNTEAFF. In nucleotides, the CDR3 is TGTGCCATCAGATCAGGGGGAGGGAACACTGAAGCTTTCTTT.

The chain joins TRBV6-5 to TRBJ2-1; maybe TRBD1 (6 bases). The V gene lost 7 bases and the J gene lost 5 bases, with 9 bases spanning the gap. Germline V CDR1 and CDR2: MNHEY, SVGAGI. The CDR3 is 12 amino acids. This chain's CDR3 is CASKPGDNEQFF. CDR3 bases: TGTGCCAGCAAGCCAGGGGACAATGAGCAGTTCTTC.

V gene TRBV3-1 (or the pseudogene TRBV3-2) combines with J gene TRBJ1-4; a weak D match, TRBD1 (5 bases). Germline V gives CDR1 LGHDT, CDR2 YNNKEL (reference sequence). V lost 4 bases and J 3 bases, leaving 15 bases between the germline ends. The CDR3 runs to 16 residues. Here the CDR3 reads CASSPGTTGANEKLFF. In DNA, the CDR3 is TGTGCCAGCAGCCCCGGGACCACCGGTGCTAATGAAAAACTGTTTTTT.

This clone occurred once. The V gene is TRBV4-2, the J gene TRBJ2-2, with 14 bases lining up with TRBD2. CDR1 LGHNA and CDR2 YNFKEQ come from the germline V gene. The CDR3 runs to 17 residues. V dropped 5 bases and J dropped 5; count of bases not matched to a gene: 7. The CDR3 loop is CASSEGLAGVRTGELFF. The CDR3 DNA reads as TGTGCCAGCAGCGAGGGACTAGCGGGAGTTAGGACCGGGGAGCTGTTTTTT.

This chain connects TRBV5-1 to TRBJ2-1, with D perhaps TRBD1 or TRBD2 (7 bases each). Germline lookup yields CDR1 SGHRS and CDR2 YFSETQ. The CDR3 is made up of 14 amino acids. V was cut by 4 bases and J by 5 bases, with 13 bases left in between. Here the CDR3 reads CASSGGDSNNEQFF. In nucleotides, the CDR3 is TGCGCCAGCAGCGGGGGGGACAGTAACAATGAGCAGTTCTTC.

About this clone itself: In the same sample, other DNA sequences code for this CDR3. CDR3 nucleotides: TGTGCCAGCAGCGTAGTGGCAGGAGGTTACAATGAGCAGTTCTTC. This encodes CASSVVAGGYNEQFF. This sequence joins TRBV9 and TRBJ2-1; tentative D call: TRBD2 (5 bases). There are 15 residues in the CDR3. Germline values: CDR1 SGDLS, CDR2 YYNGEE. Trimming removed 0 bases at V and 4 bases at J, with 11 bases between.

The chain uses TRBV7-8 and TRBJ1-2; D unclear. Germline CDR1 and CDR2: SGHVS and FQNEAQ. Trimming took 1 base from V and 4 from J, leaving 4 bases between them. The CDR3 has 12 amino acids. This CDR3 is CASSLDSYGYTF. In DNA, the CDR3 is TGTGCCAGCAGCTTAGACAGCTATGGCTACACCTTC.

The chain uses TRBV7-9 and TRBJ2-7; D gene ambiguous. The germline gives CDR1 SEHNR, CDR2 FQNEAQ (reference sequence). V was pared by 2 bases and J by 3 bases, with 17 bases between. CDR3 size: 16 residues. CDR3 in amino acids: CASSLSKSEGFYEQYF. The DNA of the CDR3 is TGTGCCAGCAGCTTAAGTAAGTCAGAAGGATTCTACGAGCAGTACTTC.